The text below deals with one T cell receptor (beta chain). The method was immunoSEQ multiplex PCR; TCRdb's version includes in-frame clones alone and lacks a portion of them. This repertoire shows 60,000 to 70,000 clones, 84% found once; its top ten account for 1.5% to 2%. The data are from a study of OX40 agonist ivuxolimab in advanced cancers. Study as a whole: Dosing consisted of intravenous ivuxolimab at 0.01 to 10 mg/kg every 2 weeks. Participants could have had prior anti-PD-1, anti-PD-L1 or anti-CTLA-4 therapy, and around 40% had some.

The CDR3 has 15 residues. CDR1 is SNHLY, CDR2 FYNNEI, per germline. Trimming at V came to 3 bases and at J to 6 bases, leaving 8 bases not matched to a gene. This sequence joins TRBV2 and TRBJ1-5; 7 bases match TRBD1. The origin of this receptor is an adult with an advanced solid tumor such as melanoma, head and neck, liver or kidney cancer. The sequenced sample was CD4+ or CD8+ T cells sorted from blood, obtained in a trial of the OX40 agonist ivuxolimab. The CDR3 loop is CASSEQTGIGQPQHF. CDR3 sequence (DNA): TGTGCCAGCAGTGAGCAGACAGGGATCGGTCAGCCCCAGCATTTT.